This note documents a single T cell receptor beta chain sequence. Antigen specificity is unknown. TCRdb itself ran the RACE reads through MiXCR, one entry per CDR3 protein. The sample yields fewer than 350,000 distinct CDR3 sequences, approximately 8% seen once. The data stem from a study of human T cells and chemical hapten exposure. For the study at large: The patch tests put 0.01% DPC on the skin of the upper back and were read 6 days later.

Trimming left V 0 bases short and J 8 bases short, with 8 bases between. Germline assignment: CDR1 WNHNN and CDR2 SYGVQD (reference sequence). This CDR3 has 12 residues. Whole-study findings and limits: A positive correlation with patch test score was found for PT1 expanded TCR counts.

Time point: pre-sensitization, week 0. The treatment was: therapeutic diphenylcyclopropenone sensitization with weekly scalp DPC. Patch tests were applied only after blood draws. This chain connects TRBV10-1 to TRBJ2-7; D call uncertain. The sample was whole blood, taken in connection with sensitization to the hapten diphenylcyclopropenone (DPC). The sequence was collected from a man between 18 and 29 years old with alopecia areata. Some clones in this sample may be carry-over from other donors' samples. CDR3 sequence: CASSESSTKQYF. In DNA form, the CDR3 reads TGCGCCAGCAGTGAGTCTAGTACTAAGCAGTACTTC.